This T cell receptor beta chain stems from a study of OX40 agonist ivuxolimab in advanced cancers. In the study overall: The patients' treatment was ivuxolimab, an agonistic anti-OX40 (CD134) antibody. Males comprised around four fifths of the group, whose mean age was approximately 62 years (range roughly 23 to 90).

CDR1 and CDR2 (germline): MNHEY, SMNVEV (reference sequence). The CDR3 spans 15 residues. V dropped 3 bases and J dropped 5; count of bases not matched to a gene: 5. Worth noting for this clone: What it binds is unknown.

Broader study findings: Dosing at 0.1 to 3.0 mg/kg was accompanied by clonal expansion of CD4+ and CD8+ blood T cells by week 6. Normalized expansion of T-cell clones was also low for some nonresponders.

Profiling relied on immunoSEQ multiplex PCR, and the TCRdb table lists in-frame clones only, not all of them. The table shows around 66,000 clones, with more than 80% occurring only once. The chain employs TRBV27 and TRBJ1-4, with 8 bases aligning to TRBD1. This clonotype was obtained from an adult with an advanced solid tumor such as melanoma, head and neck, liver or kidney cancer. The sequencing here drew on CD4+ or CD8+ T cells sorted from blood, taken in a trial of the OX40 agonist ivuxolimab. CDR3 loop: CASSFLTGDNEKLFF. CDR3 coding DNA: TGTGCCAGCAGTTTCTTGACAGGGGACAATGAAAAACTGTTTTTT. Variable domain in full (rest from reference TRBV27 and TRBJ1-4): EAQVTQNPRYLITVTGKKLTVTCSQNMNHEYMSWYRQDPGLGLRQIYYSMNVEVTDKGDVPEGYKVSRKEKRNFPLILESPSPNQTSLYFCASSFLTGDNEKLFFGSGTQLSVL.